Presented here are 9 T cell receptor beta chains from one specimen sequenced in a study (dated by TCRdb to the mid-2010s). Library generation was performed with 5' RACE. The reads were generated on an Illumina MiSeq. The public reads were run again by TCRdb, first through fastp at Q25 and then through MiXCR, and only productive beta chains were kept. Rows are combined by CDR3 protein, so each entry shows the most common genes and DNA. This sample holds around 43,000 distinct CDR3 sequences; approximately 20% were observed only once. The ten largest clones add up to around 2.8% of the sample. Sequenced material: naive CD4+ T cells sorted from a lymph node. The meaning of the sample's cell subset or site label: naive CD4+ T cells, CD4+CD45RA+CD25-. The receptors were gathered from a female donor with breast cancer.

This clonotype was seen ten or more times. The chain uses TRBV20-1 and TRBJ1-3; D is uncertain. CDR3 length equals 11 residues. V gave up 4 bases and J gave up 4 bases, with 5 bases separating them. CDR1 and CDR2 (germline): DFQATT, SNEGSKA (reference sequence). The CDR3 loop reads CSANRGNTIYF. CDR3 coding DNA: TGCAGTGCTAATAGGGGAAACACCATATATTTT.

In this sample, this clonotype turned up many times. This chain uses TRBV20-1 with TRBJ2-5, with 11 bases that match TRBD2. CDR3 length equals 14 residues. Germline CDR1 reads DFQATT; CDR2 reads SNEGSKA (reference sequence). Trimming took 3 bases from V and 6 from J; bases not matched to a gene: 6. The CDR3 reads CSAREPSGRQTQYF. CDR3 in DNA: TGCAGTGCTAGGGAGCCTAGCGGGAGGCAGACCCAGTACTTC.

The chain recombines TRBV18 with TRBJ1-1, with 8 bases fitting TRBD1. V shed 3 bases, J shed 3 bases, and the junction held 3 bases outside the gene matches. From germline, CDR1 is KGHSH and CDR2 LQKENI. The CDR3 contains 14 residues. The CDR3 nucleotides read TGTGCCAGCTCACCGGGGGGACAGGACACTGAAGCTTTCTTT. Amino acid sequence: CASSPGGQDTEAFF.

This chain joins TRBV7-2 and TRBJ1-3, with unresolved D. The CDR3 covers 17 residues. Trimming removed 1 base from V and 0 bases from J, with 13 bases in between. Germline lookup yields CDR1 SGHTA and CDR2 FQGNSA. DNA for the CDR3: TGTGCCAGCAGCTTAGATGGGGATACCTACTCTGGAAACACCATATATTTT. Its protein is CASSLDGDTYSGNTIYF.

This clonotype showed up just a few times. The genes are TRBV25-1 and TRBJ2-7; D assignment may be TRBD1 or TRBD2 (5 bases each). The germline gives CDR1 MGHDK, CDR2 SYGVNS. The V end lost 8 bases, the J end lost 5 bases, and 16 bases lay between the germline ends. This CDR3 has 13 amino acids. Here the CDR3 reads CASSNSGAHEQYF. DNA for the CDR3: TGTGCCAGCTCGAACTCCGGGGCGCACGAGCAGTACTTC.

V gene TRBV5-1 combines with J gene TRBJ1-1; 8 bases match TRBD1. This CDR3 spans 15 amino acids. V lost 0 bases and J lost 2; bases outside the gene matches: 3. From germline, CDR1 is SGHRS and CDR2 YFSETQ. The CDR3: CASSLGTGINTEAFF. In nucleotides, the CDR3 is TGCGCCAGCAGCTTGGGGACAGGGATAAACACTGAAGCTTTCTTT.

Note on this clonotype: No conserved phenylalanine or tryptophan ends this CDR3, so it is likely a read error. The V gene is TRBV12-3 or TRBV12-4, the J gene TRBJ1-1, with D uncertain. This CDR3 region has 15 residues. V was cut by 5 bases and J by 2 bases, with 15 bases left in between. The CDR3 spells CASSAPGRANTEAFC. DNA for the CDR3: TGTGCCAGCAGTGCCCCGGGGAGGGCAAACACTGAAGCTTTCTGT.

This clonotype was picked up a small number of times. This chain connects TRBV6-1 to TRBJ1-3; unclear D gene. Germline CDR1 is MNHNS and CDR2 is SASEGT. The CDR3 length is 13 residues. With 7 bases removed from V and 4 bases from J, the gap between germline ends came to 11 bases. DNA for the CDR3: TGTGCCAGCACCAAAGACGGGGGAAACACCATATATTTT. It encodes CASTKDGGNTIYF.

Turning to this clonotype: A single base separates this from a much larger clone, so it may be a read error. The chain has TRBV20-1 and TRBJ2-7; 7 bases agree with TRBD2. Germline loops: CDR1 DFQATT, CDR2 SNEGSKA (reference sequence). The trim removed 5 bases at V and 6 bases at J, leaving 16 bases unmatched. The CDR3 spans 15 residues. Here the CDR3 DNA reads TGCAGTGCTCGGCAGCACGGGAGGATCTCATCCGAGCAGTACTTC. Its protein is CSARQHGRISSEQYF.